These 25 T cell receptor beta chains originate from one sample sequenced in a study of T cells in Graves' hyperthyroidism and ophthalmopathy. Authors of the study amplified TCR beta CDR3 regions from RNA transcripts. The TCR CDR3 was amplified in a first-round RT-PCR using the HTBI primer set. TCRdb redid the calling of the multiplex PCR reads with MiXCR, one entry per CDR3 protein. The data hold fewer than 650,000 distinct CDR3 sequences, with around 15% observed a single time. What was sequenced was blood. The receptor source for this set is a middle-aged woman with Graves' ophthalmopathy.

This clonotype was seen many times. The chain employs TRBV6-1 and TRBJ2-6; D possibly uses TRBD1 or TRBD2 (5 bases each). Germline CDR1 is MNHNS and CDR2 is SASEGT. The germline V and J ends were trimmed by 4 bases and 2 bases, with 6 bases remaining between them. The CDR3 is 14 residues long. The CDR3 coding sequence is TGTGCCAGCAGTGGGGGACCTGGGGCCAACGTCCTGACTTTC. It is translated as CASSGGPGANVLTF.

This clonotype was detected many times. This chain joins TRBV12-3 or TRBV12-4 and TRBJ2-7; a possible D gene is TRBD2 (6 bases). The CDR3 sequence is 14 residues long. The V end lost 6 bases, the J end lost 6 bases, and 18 bases lay between the germline ends. CDR3 nucleotide sequence: TGTGCCAGCAGGCCGACTAGTGCCCAGAGCGAGCAGTACTTC. Amino acid sequence: CASRPTSAQSEQYF.

This clonotype was counted ten times or more. For the CDR3, the DNA is TGCAGTTTCCTCTGGACAGGGCATGGCTACACCTTC. It translates to CSFLWTGHGYTF. The V and J genes are TRBV20-1 and TRBJ1-2; 8 bases match TRBD1. Germline trimming cut 8 bases from V and 6 bases from J; bases unmatched to any gene: 8. CDR1 and CDR2 (germline): DFQATT, SNEGSKA (reference sequence). This CDR3 spans 12 amino acids.

The rearrangement joins TRBV13 to TRBJ1-1; 8 bases match TRBD1. The J segment lost 10 bases and the V segment lost 4 bases, leaving 8 bases of the junction unmatched. The CDR3 extends over 13 amino acids. From germline, CDR1 is PRHDT and CDR2 FYEKMQ (reference sequence). CDR3 sequence reads: CASSSGGDLGAFF. In DNA, the CDR3 is TGTGCCAGCAGCTCAGGGGGCGATCTCGGAGCTTTCTTT.

This clonotype is a singleton in its sample. This chain connects TRBV20-1 to TRBJ1-2, with D tentatively TRBD1 (5 bases). V was trimmed by 1 base and J by 10 bases, leaving 16 bases between them. Germline V gives CDR1 DFQATT, CDR2 SNEGSKA (reference sequence). CDR3 size: 13 residues. The CDR3 DNA is TGCAGTGCTAGAGTTAATCTAGGGACCGACTACACCTTC. Translated, it gives CSARVNLGTDYTF.

This chain uses TRBV7-3 with TRBJ2-7; 12 positions match TRBD2. The V gene end was trimmed by 3 bases and the J gene end by 6 bases; junction bases not matched to a gene: 9. The CDR3 runs 16 residues. The germline V gene encodes CDR1 SGHTA and CDR2 FQGTGA. The CDR3 region is CASSFGLAGPASEQYF. In DNA form, the CDR3 reads TGTGCCAGCAGCTTTGGACTAGCGGGACCCGCATCCGAGCAGTACTTC.

This clonotype was observed at least ten times. The rearrangement joins TRBV11-2 to TRBJ2-7; no firm D call. CDR3 length: 15 residues. Germline-derived CDR1 and CDR2 are SGHAT and FQNNGV. Trimming shortened V by 0 bases and J by 2 bases, and 11 bases separated the two germline ends. The CDR3 spells CASSLDVNWAYEQYF. In DNA form, the CDR3 reads TGTGCCAGCAGCTTAGACGTCAACTGGGCCTACGAGCAGTACTTC.

The chain carries TRBV6-1 and TRBJ2-7; 11 bases align to TRBD2. The germline CDR1 and CDR2 sequences are MNHNS and SASEGT. This CDR3 spans 15 amino acids. V was clipped by 7 bases and J by 3 bases; unmatched bases: 8. The CDR3 sequence: CASKWGLAAYYEQYF. CDR3 DNA: TGTGCCAGCAAGTGGGGACTAGCGGCTTACTACGAGCAGTACTTC.

This clonotype was seen at least ten times. This chain uses TRBV28 with TRBJ2-2; D remains unclear. V was shortened by 2 bases and J by 8 bases, with 9 bases between the two germline ends. The CDR3 contains 13 residues. The germline V gene has CDR1 MDHEN and CDR2 SYDVKM. For the CDR3, the DNA is TGTGCCAGCAGTTTAGACGGTCGGGGGGAGCTGTTTTTT. Encoded protein: CASSLDGRGELFF. Full variable domain (outside the CDR3, taken from reference TRBV28 and TRBJ2-2): DVKVTQSSRYLVKRTGEKVFLECVQDMDHENMFWYRQDPGLGLRLIYFSYDVKMKEKGDIPEGYSVSREKKERFSLILESASTNQTSMYLCASSLDGRGELFFGEGSRLTVL.

As to this clonotype: A much bigger clone sits one base away, suggesting this may be a read error. This chain links TRBV7-3 with TRBJ2-2; 16 bases align to TRBD2. Germline V gene sequence: CDR1 SGHTA, CDR2 FQGTGA. The CDR3 spans 18 residues. CDR3 region: CVSSTLGLAGGPSGELFF. CDR3 bases: TGTGTCAGCAGCACACTGGGACTAGCGGGAGGGCCGTCCGGGGAGCTGTTTTTT.

This clonotype was recorded many times. The genes are TRBV6-2 or TRBV6-3 and TRBJ2-2; the D is unclear. With 6 bases removed from V and 7 bases from J, the gap between germline ends came to 6 bases. Germline V lookup: CDR1 MNHEY, CDR2 SVGEGT. The CDR3 has 11 residues. The CDR3 DNA reads TGTGCCAGCAGCCCGGGCGGGGAGCTGTTTTTT. Its translation is CASSPGGELFF.

This clonotype showed up many times. This sequence joins TRBV7-9 and TRBJ1-1; D is uncertain. The germline CDR1 and CDR2 sequences are SEHNR and FQNEAQ (reference sequence). The CDR3 has 14 residues. The V end lost 6 bases, the J end lost 6 bases, and 17 bases lay between the germline ends. The CDR3 reads CASSPVIRVAEAFF. The CDR3 nucleotides are TGTGCCAGCAGTCCCGTCATCCGGGTCGCTGAAGCTTTCTTT.

This clonotype came up many times. The genes are TRBV11-2 and TRBJ2-7; 9 bases match TRBD1. Trimming took 5 bases from V and 3 from J; bases not matched to a gene: 11. The CDR3 length is 16 residues. Germline loops: CDR1 SGHAT, CDR2 FQNNGV. The CDR3 is CASSPRGGQGGYEQYF. CDR3 bases: TGTGCCAGCAGCCCTAGAGGGGGACAGGGCGGCTACGAGCAGTACTTC.

This chain joins TRBV6-5 and TRBJ1-2, with D uncertain. The CDR3 is made up of 14 amino acids. The V gene lost 2 bases and the J gene lost 6 bases, with 13 bases spanning the gap. The germline V gene has CDR1 MNHEY and CDR2 SVGAGI. CDR3: CASSYQRGHHGYTF. In nucleotides, the CDR3 is TGTGCCAGCAGTTACCAAAGAGGGCATCATGGCTACACCTTC.

The chain couples TRBV7-2 to TRBJ2-7; D may be TRBD1 (6 bases). Germline lookup yields CDR1 SGHTA and CDR2 FQGNSA. Trimming took 0 bases from V and 2 from J, leaving 11 bases between them. The CDR3 length is 15 residues. CDR3 coding DNA: TGTGCCAGCAGCTTAGCCCCACAGGGACCCTACGAGCAGTACTTC. Its protein is CASSLAPQGPYEQYF.

This clonotype was found many times. The chain combines TRBV10-3 with TRBJ2-5; no clear D gene. The ends were cut back, 4 bases at V and 3 bases at J, with 6 bases in the middle. CDR3 length equals 12 residues. The V gene's germline CDR1 is ENHRY and CDR2 SYGVKD. CDR3 coding DNA: TGTGCCATCAGTGGACAAAAAGAGACCCAGTACTTC. It yields the protein CAISGQKETQYF.

In its sample, this clonotype was seen a few times. The chain uses TRBV12-5 and TRBJ2-2; no firm D call. Germline-derived CDR1 and CDR2 are LGHNT and FRNRAP. The V end lost 7 bases, the J end lost 3 bases, and 15 bases lay between the germline ends. CDR3 length: 15 amino acids. The CDR3 reads CASALGVPDTGELFF. In DNA, the CDR3 is TGTGCTAGTGCCCTTGGGGTTCCGGACACCGGGGAGCTGTTTTTT.

This clonotype was detected many times. The genes are TRBV7-3 and TRBJ1-1; D not certain. Per germline, CDR1 SGHTA and CDR2 FQGTGA. V lost 5 bases to trimming and J lost 2 bases, with 9 bases between them. The CDR3 contains 13 residues. CDR3 sequence (DNA): TGTGCCAGCAGCGAAGACGGTAACACTGAAGCTTTCTTT. This encodes CASSEDGNTEAFF.

This clonotype was detected ten times or more. Its ends do not fully match the called genes, so a read error is possible. The chain is built from TRBV20-1 and TRBJ1-5; 9 bases fit TRBD1. The CDR3 runs to 16 residues. Germline CDR1 reads DFQATT; CDR2 reads SNEGSKA (reference sequence). CDR3 protein: CGARDRDREMNQPQHF. The CDR3, as DNA: TGCGGTGCTAGAGATCGGGACAGGGAAATGAATCAGCCCCAGCATTTT.

This clonotype showed up many times. V and J are TRBV29-1 and TRBJ1-2; TRBD1 matches at 7 bases. Germline V gene data show CDR1 as SQVTM and CDR2 as ANQGSEA. J gave up 3 bases and V 7 bases, and 5 bases lay outside the gene matches. The CDR3 covers 12 residues. Here the CDR3 DNA reads TGCAGCGCAAGTCAGGGGGACTATGGCTACACCTTC. Its translation is CSASQGDYGYTF. Full variable domain (outside the CDR3, taken from reference TRBV29-1 and TRBJ1-2): SAVISQKPSRDICQRGTSLTIQCQVDSQVTMMFWYRQQPGQSLTLIATANQGSEATYESGFVIDKFPISRPNLTFSTLTVSNMSPEDSSIYLCSASQGDYGYTFGSGTRLTVV.

This chain uses TRBV25-1 with TRBJ1-1; a weak D match, TRBD1 (5 bases). The CDR3 is 14 residues long. Germline V lookup: CDR1 MGHDK, CDR2 SYGVNS. V lost 3 bases and J 8 bases, leaving 16 bases between the germline ends. The CDR3 is CASSDPGPTEEAFF. The CDR3, as DNA: TGTGCCAGCAGTGACCCGGGGCCGACAGAGGAAGCTTTCTTT. Full variable domain (missing parts from reference TRBV25-1 and TRBJ1-1): EADIYQTPRYLVIGTGKKITLECSQTMGHDKMYWYQQDPGMELHLIHYSYGVNSTEKGDLSSESTVSRIRTEHFPLTLESARPSHTSQYLCASSDPGPTEEAFFGQGTRLTVV.

The sample holds many counts of this clonotype. The chain has TRBV20-1 and TRBJ2-7, with TRBD2 identical over 8 bases. Trimming at V came to 6 bases and at J to 2 bases, leaving 9 bases not matched to a gene. CDR1 DFQATT and CDR2 SNEGSKA come from the germline V gene (reference sequence). The CDR3 runs 14 residues. The CDR3 loop is CSAATSVEAYEQYF. CDR3 nucleotides: TGCAGTGCGGCGACTAGCGTTGAGGCCTACGAGCAGTACTTC.

On this clonotype itself: The junction differs from germline at one of its ends, possibly a read error. The V gene is TRBV28, the J gene TRBJ1-5; D perhaps matches TRBD1 (5 bases). In germline, CDR1 is MDHEN, CDR2 SYDVKM. The CDR3 runs 16 residues. This CDR3 reads CASSLLPQGLHQPQHF. CDR3 DNA sequence: TGTGCCAGCAGCTTATTACCCCAGGGTTTACATCAGCCCCAGCATTTT.

The gene calls are TRBV7-8 and TRBJ2-7, with 8 bases that match TRBD2. This CDR3 has 15 amino acids. In germline, CDR1 is SGHVS, CDR2 FQNEAQ. With 6 bases clipped from V and 6 bases from J, the junction kept 13 bases outside the gene matches. The CDR3 bases are TGTGCCAGCAGACCCTCCGGGACTAGGGAATCCGAGCAGTACTTC. Translating gives CASRPSGTRESEQYF.

This clonotype occurred many times. This rearrangement joins TRBV2 to TRBJ2-2; 11 bases fit TRBD2. The CDR3 consists of 16 residues. J lost 5 bases, V lost 6 bases, and 8 bases had no gene match. Germline V gene data show CDR1 as SNHLY and CDR2 as FYNNEI. For the CDR3, the DNA is TGTGCCAGCAGGGAACTAGCGGGAGTAGATACCGGGGAGCTGTTTTTT. This gives the protein CASRELAGVDTGELFF.